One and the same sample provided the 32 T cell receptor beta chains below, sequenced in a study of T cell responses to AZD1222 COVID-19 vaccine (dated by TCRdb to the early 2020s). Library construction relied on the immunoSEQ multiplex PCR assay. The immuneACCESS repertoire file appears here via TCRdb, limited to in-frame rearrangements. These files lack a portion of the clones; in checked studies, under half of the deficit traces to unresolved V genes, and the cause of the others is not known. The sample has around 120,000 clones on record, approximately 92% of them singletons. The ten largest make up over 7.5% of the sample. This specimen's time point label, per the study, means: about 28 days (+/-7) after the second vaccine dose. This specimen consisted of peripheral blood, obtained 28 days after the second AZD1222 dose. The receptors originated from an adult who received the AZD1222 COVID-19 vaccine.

CDR3 bases: TGTGCCAGCAGTGACCCCTCGGGTGGGGCCAAAAACATTCAGTACTTC. Translated, it gives CASSDPSGGAKNIQYF. This chain uses TRBV25-1 with TRBJ2-4; no clear D gene. The germline V and J ends were trimmed by 3 bases and 1 base, with 13 bases remaining between them. Germline V lookup: CDR1 MGHDK, CDR2 SYGVNS. The CDR3 is 16 amino acids.

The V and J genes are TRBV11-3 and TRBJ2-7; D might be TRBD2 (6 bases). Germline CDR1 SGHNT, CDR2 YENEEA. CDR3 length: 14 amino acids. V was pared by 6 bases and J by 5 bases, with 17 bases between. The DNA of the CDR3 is TGTGCCAGCAGTCGGGGGAGAGGTAGCAACGAGCAGTACTTC. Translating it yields CASSRGRGSNEQYF.

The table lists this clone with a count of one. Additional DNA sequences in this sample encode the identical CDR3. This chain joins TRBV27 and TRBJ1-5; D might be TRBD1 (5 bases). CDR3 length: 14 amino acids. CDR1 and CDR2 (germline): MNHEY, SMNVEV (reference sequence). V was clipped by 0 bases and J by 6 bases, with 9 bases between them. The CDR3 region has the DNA TGTGCCAGCAGTTTATCGGGCGGGGGTCAGCCCCAGCATTTT. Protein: CASSLSGGGQPQHF.

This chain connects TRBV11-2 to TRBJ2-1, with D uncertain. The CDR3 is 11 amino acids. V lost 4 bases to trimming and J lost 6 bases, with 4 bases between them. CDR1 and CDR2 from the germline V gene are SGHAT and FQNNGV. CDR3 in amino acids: CASSSRNEQFF. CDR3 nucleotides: TGTGCCAGCAGCTCACGCAATGAGCAGTTCTTC.

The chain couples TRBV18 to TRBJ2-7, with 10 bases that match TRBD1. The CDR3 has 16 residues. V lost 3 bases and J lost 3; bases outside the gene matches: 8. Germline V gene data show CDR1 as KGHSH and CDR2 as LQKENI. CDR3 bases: TGTGCCAGCTCACCTGGGACAGGGGCTGAGGTCTACGAGCAGTACTTC. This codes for CASSPGTGAEVYEQYF.

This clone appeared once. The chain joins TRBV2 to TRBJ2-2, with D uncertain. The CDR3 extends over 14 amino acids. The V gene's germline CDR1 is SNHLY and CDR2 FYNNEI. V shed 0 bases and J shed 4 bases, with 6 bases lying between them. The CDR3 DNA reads TGTGCCAGCAGTGAAGCGCCCCTCACCGGGGAGCTGTTTTTT. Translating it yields CASSEAPLTGELFF.

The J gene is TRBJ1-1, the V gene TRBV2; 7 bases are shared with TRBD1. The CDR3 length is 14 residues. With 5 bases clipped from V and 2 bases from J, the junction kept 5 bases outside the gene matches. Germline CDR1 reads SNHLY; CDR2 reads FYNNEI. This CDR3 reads CASSIGTANTEAFF. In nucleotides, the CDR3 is TGTGCCAGCAGTATTGGGACAGCTAACACTGAAGCTTTCTTT.

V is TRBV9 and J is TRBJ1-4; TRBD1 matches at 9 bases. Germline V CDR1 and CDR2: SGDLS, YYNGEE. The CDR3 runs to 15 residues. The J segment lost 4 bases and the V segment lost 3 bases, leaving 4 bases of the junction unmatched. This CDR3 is CASSAGTGYNEKLFF. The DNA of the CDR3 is TGTGCCAGCAGCGCTGGGACAGGGTATAATGAAAAACTGTTTTTT.

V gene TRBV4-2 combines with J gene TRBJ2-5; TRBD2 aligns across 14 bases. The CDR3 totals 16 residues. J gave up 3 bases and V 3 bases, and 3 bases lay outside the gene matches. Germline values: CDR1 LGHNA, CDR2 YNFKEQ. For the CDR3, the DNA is TGTGCCAGCAGCCAGTCGACTAGCGGGGGGGAAGAGACCCAGTACTTC. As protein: CASSQSTSGGEETQYF.

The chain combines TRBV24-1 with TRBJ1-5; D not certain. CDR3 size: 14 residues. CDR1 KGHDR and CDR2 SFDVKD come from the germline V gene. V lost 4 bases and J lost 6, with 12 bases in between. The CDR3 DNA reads TGTGCCACCAGTGACAACCCGTCCACTCAGCCCCAGCATTTT. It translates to CATSDNPSTQPQHF.

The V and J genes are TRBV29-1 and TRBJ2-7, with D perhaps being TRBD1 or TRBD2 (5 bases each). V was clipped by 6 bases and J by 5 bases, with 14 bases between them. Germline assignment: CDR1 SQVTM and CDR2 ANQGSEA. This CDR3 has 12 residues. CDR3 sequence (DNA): TGCAGCGTCCCGGGACCAAGGAACGAGCAGTACTTC. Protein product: CSVPGPRNEQYF.

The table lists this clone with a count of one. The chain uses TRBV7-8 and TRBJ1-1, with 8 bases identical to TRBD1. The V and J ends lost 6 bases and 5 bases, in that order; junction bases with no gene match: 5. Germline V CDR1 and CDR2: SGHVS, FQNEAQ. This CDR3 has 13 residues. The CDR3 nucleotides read TGTGCCAGCAGTGCGGACAGGGTGACTGAAGCTTTCTTT. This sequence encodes CASSADRVTEAFF.

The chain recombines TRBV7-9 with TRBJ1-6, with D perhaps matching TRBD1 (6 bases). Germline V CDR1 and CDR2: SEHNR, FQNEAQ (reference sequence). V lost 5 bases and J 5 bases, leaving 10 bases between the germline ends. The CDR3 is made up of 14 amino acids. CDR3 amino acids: CASSKAGDNSPLHF. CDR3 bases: TGTGCCAGCAGCAAGGCAGGGGATAATTCACCCCTCCACTTT.

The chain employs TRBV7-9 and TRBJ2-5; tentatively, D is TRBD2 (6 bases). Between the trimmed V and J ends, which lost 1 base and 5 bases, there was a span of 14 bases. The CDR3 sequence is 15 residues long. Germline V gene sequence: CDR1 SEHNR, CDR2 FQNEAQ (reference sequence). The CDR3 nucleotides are TGTGCCAGCAGCTTAGTAAAGGGAGGTTCGGAGACCCAGTACTTC. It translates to CASSLVKGGSETQYF.

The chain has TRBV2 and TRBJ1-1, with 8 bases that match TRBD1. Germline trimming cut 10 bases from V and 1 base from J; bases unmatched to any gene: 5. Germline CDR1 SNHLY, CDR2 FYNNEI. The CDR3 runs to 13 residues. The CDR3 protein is CATQGARNTEAFF. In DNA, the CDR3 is TGTGCCACTCAGGGGGCGAGGAACACTGAAGCTTTCTTT.

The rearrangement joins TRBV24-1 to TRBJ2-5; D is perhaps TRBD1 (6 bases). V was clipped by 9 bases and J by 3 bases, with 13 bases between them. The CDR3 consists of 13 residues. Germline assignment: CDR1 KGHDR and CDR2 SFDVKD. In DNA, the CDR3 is TGTGCCACCCGCACGAACAGGGAAGAGACCCAGTACTTC. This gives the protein CATRTNREETQYF.

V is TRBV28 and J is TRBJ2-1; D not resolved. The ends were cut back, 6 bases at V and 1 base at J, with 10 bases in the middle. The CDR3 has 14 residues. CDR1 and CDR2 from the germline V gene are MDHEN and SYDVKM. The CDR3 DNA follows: TGTGCCAGCAGCGATTTAGGGTCCTACAATGAGCAGTTCTTC. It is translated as CASSDLGSYNEQFF.

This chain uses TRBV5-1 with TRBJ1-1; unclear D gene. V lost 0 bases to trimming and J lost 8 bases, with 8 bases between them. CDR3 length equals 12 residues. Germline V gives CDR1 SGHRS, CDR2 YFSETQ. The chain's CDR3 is CASSLGPLEAFF. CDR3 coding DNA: TGCGCCAGCAGCTTGGGGCCGCTCGAAGCTTTCTTT.

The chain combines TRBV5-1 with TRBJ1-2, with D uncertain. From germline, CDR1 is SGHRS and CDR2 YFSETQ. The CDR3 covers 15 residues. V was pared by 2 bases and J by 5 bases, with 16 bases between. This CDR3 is CASSFLLRTEYGYTF. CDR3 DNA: TGCGCCAGCAGCTTCCTGTTAAGGACCGAATATGGCTACACCTTC.

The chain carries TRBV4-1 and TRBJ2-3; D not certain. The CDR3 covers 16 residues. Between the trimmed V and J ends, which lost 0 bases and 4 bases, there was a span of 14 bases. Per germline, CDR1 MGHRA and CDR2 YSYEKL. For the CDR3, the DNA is TGCGCCAGCAGCCAAGATCTGTTCGTGGCGGCAGATACGCAGTATTTT. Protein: CASSQDLFVAADTQYF.

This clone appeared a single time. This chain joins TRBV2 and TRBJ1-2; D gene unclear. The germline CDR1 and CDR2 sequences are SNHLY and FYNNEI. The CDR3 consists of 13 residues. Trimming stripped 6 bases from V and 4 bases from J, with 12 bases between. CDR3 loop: CASREREPYGYTF. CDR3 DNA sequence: TGTGCCAGCAGGGAGCGGGAGCCCTATGGCTACACCTTC. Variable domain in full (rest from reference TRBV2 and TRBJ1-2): EPEVTQTPSHQVTQMGQEVILRCVPISNHLYFYWYRQILGQKVEFLVSFYNNEISEKSEIFDDQFSVERPDGSNFTLKIRSTKLEDSAMYFCASREREPYGYTFGSGTRLTVV.

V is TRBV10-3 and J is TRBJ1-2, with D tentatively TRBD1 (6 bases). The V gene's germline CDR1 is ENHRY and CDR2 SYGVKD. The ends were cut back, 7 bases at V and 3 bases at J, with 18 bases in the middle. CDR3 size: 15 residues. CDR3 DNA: TGTGCCATCACCGAATTAGGGGACACCGACTATGGCTACACCTTC. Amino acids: CAITELGDTDYGYTF.

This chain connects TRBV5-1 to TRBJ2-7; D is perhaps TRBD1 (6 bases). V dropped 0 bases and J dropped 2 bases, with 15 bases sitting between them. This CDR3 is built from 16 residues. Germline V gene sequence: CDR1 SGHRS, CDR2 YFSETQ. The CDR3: CASSLVSGQLTYEQYF. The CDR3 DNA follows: TGCGCCAGCAGCTTGGTTTCCGGACAGCTTACCTACGAGCAGTACTTC.

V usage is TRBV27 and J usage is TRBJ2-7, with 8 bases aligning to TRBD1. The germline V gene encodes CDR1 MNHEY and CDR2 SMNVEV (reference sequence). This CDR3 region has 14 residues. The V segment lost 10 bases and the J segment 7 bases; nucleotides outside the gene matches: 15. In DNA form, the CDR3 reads TGTGCCAAGAACCTGACAGGGGTCCCCCTAGAGCAGTACTTC. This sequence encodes CAKNLTGVPLEQYF.

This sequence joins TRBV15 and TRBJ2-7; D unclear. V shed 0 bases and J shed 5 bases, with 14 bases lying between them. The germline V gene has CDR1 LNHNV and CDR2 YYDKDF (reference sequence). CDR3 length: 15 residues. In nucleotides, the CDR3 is TGTGCCACCAGCAGAGATCGGCAGGTAATGAACGAGCAGTACTTC. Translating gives CATSRDRQVMNEQYF.

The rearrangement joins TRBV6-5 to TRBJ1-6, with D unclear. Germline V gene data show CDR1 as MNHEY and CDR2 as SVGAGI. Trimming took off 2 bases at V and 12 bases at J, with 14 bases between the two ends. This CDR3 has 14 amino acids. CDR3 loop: CASSYVLGKGPLHF. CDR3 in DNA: TGTGCCAGCAGTTACGTCTTGGGCAAGGGACCCCTCCACTTT.

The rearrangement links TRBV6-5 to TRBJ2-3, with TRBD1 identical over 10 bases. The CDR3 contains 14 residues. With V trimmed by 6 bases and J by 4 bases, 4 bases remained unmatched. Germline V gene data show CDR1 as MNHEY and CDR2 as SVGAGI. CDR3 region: CASRKGQGADTQYF. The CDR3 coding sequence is TGTGCCAGCAGAAAAGGACAGGGGGCAGATACGCAGTATTTT.

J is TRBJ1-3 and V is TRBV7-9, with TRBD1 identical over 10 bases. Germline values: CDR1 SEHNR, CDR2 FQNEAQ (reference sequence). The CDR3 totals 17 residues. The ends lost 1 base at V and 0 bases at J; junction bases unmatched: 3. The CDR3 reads CASSLGQGASSGNTIYF. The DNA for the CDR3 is TGTGCCAGCAGCTTAGGACAGGGGGCCTCCTCTGGAAACACCATATATTTT. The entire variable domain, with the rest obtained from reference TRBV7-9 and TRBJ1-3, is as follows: DTGVSQNPRHKITKRGQNVTFRCDPISEHNRLYWYRQTLGQGPEFLTYFQNEAQLEKSRLLSDRFSAERPKGSFSTLEIQRTEQGDSAMYLCASSLGQGASSGNTIYFGEGSWLTVV.

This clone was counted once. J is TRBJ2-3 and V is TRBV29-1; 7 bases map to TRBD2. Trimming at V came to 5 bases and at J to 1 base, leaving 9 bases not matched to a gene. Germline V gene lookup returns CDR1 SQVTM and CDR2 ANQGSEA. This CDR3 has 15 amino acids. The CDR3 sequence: CSVSRRETGTDTQYF. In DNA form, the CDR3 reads TGCAGCGTTTCGAGGCGGGAGACTGGCACAGATACGCAGTATTTT.

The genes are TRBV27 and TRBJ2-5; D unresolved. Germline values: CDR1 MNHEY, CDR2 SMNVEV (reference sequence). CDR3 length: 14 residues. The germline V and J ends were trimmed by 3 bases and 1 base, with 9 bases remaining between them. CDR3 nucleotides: TGTGCCAGCAGTTTTGGCGGATCCCAAGAGACCCAGTACTTC. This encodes CASSFGGSQETQYF.

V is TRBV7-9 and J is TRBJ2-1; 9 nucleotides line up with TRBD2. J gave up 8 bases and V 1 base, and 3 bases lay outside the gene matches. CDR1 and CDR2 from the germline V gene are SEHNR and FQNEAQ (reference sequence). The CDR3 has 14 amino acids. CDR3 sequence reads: CASSLGLAGDEQFF. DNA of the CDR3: TGTGCCAGCAGCTTAGGGTTAGCGGGAGATGAGCAGTTCTTC. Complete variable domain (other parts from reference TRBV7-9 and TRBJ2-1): DTGVSQNPRHKITKRGQNVTFRCDPISEHNRLYWYRQTLGQGPEFLTYFQNEAQLEKSRLLSDRFSAERPKGSFSTLEIQRTEQGDSAMYLCASSLGLAGDEQFFGPGTRLTVL.

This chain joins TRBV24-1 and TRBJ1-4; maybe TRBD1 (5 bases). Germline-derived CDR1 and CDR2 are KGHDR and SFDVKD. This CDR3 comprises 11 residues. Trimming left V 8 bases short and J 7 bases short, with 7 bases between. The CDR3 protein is CATTDSEKLFF. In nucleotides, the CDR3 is TGTGCCACCACCGACAGTGAAAAACTGTTTTTT.